This T cell receptor (beta chain) is from a study of beta chain features in type 1 diabetes. This clone was seen a few times. The target antigen is unknown. With V trimmed by 8 bases and J by 8 bases, 11 bases remained unmatched. The length of the CDR3 is 16 residues. Per the germline V gene, CDR1 is LNHDA and CDR2 is SQIVND (reference sequence). Expressed TCRB transcripts were sequenced after all isolated RNA was converted to cDNA. Sequencing was performed with immunoSEQ multiplex PCR; in TCRdb, only in-frame clones are kept and a portion is missing. The table records approximately 260,000 clones, around 24% of them present only once. Whole-study results and caveats: People with Type 1 diabetes carried modestly yet significantly shorter TCRB CDR3s in all four CD4+ subsets.

This sequence was found in a woman aged 25 to 39 with type 1 diabetes. This sequence joins TRBV19 and TRBJ2-1, with 14 bases identical to TRBD2. Sequenced material: naive CD4+ T cells from blood. The CDR3 coding sequence is TGTGCCAGTGCCCTTATTTCGGGACTAGCGGGAGATGAGCAGTTCTTC. It specifies CASALISGLAGDEQFF.